One and the same sample provided the 17 T cell receptor beta chains below, sequenced in a study of blood T cell repertoires in COVID-19. The protocol was immunoSEQ multiplex PCR, while the TCRdb copy is restricted to in-frame clones and leaves out a portion. The sample carries 280,000 or so clones, 90% recorded once. The sample taken for sequencing was PBMCs or T cells enriched from blood (not recorded which). These receptors were taken from a woman under 30 with acute COVID-19.

The CDR3 spells CASSFIGHYTGELFF. The CDR3 DNA is TGTGCCAGCAGTTTTATTGGGCATTACACCGGGGAGCTGTTTTTT. The gene calls are TRBV28 and TRBJ2-2; D gene uncertain. The CDR3 sequence is 15 residues long. V was trimmed by 3 bases and J by 3 bases, leaving 11 bases between them. Per germline, CDR1 MDHEN and CDR2 SYDVKM.

This clone appeared a single time. The chain uses TRBV12-3 or TRBV12-4 and TRBJ2-5; 9 bases fit TRBD2. V was pared by 3 bases and J by 5 bases, with 1 base of the junction left unmatched. This CDR3 contains 13 residues. The chain's CDR3 is CASSFSGSETQYF. The CDR3 region has the DNA TGTGCCAGCAGTTTTAGCGGGAGTGAGACCCAGTACTTC.

V and J are TRBV5-6 and TRBJ2-1; 8 bases match TRBD2. After removal of 0 bases from V and 1 base from J, the junction contained 3 bases not matched to a gene. The V gene's germline CDR1 is SGHDT and CDR2 YYEEEE. This CDR3 is built from 16 residues. CDR3 coding DNA: TGTGCCAGCAGCTTGGGCCTAGCGGGTTCCTACAATGAGCAGTTCTTC. It is translated as CASSLGLAGSYNEQFF.

The CDR3 DNA reads as TGCGCCAGCAGCCAAGATCATCAGGGCGATTCACCCCTCCACTTT. Its protein product is CASSQDHQGDSPLHF. The rearrangement links TRBV4-1 to TRBJ1-6; the D gene is possibly TRBD1 (5 bases). The CDR3 extends over 15 amino acids. Germline CDR1 MGHRA, CDR2 YSYEKL. Trimming left V 0 bases short and J 8 bases short, with 11 bases between.

V is TRBV10-2 and J is TRBJ1-4, with a possible D match to TRBD1 (6 bases). The V and J ends lost 0 bases and 7 bases respectively, with 15 bases between them. The CDR3 contains 16 residues. CDR1 and CDR2 (germline): WSHSY, SAAADI. CDR3 bases: TGCGCCAGCAGTGAGTCGGGGGCAGGGACGCCTGAAAAACTGTTTTTT. This translates into CASSESGAGTPEKLFF.

This chain links TRBV5-4 with TRBJ2-1, with D possibly matching TRBD1 (5 bases). From germline, CDR1 is SGHNT and CDR2 YYREEE (reference sequence). This CDR3 is 15 amino acids long. V dropped 0 bases and J dropped 0 bases, with 7 bases sitting between them. DNA for the CDR3: TGTGCCAGCAGCTTGGACAGGAGCTCCTACAATGAGCAGTTCTTC. Translating it yields CASSLDRSSYNEQFF. The variable domain in full, with the rest retrieved from reference TRBV5-4 and TRBJ2-1, is ETGVTQSPTHLIKTRGQQVTLRCSSQSGHNTVSWYQQALGQGPQFIFQYYREEENGRGNFPPRFSGLQFPNYSSELNVNALELDDSALYLCASSLDRSSYNEQFFGPGTRLTVL.

The chain has TRBV10-3 and TRBJ1-1; 9 bases align to TRBD1. V was clipped by 4 bases and J by 4 bases; unmatched bases: 4. CDR3 length equals 14 residues. Germline CDR1 and CDR2: ENHRY and SYGVKD. The CDR3 here is CAISGTGVVTEAFF. As DNA, the CDR3 is TGTGCCATCAGTGGGACAGGGGTTGTCACTGAAGCTTTCTTT.

J is TRBJ1-2 and V is TRBV30; 9 nucleotides agree with TRBD1. Germline V gene sequence: CDR1 GTSNPN, CDR2 SVGIG (reference sequence). The CDR3 is made up of 16 amino acids. The V segment lost 2 bases and the J segment 1 base; nucleotides outside the gene matches: 8. The DNA of the CDR3 is TGTGCCTGGAGTAGGACAGGGGTGGCGTATAACTATGGCTACACCTTC. It codes for CAWSRTGVAYNYGYTF. The variable domain in full, with the rest retrieved from reference TRBV30 and TRBJ1-2, is SQTIHQWPATLVQPVGSPLSLECTVEGTSNPNLYWYRQAAGRGLQLLFYSVGIGQISSEVPQNLSASRPQDRQFILSSKKLLLSDSGFYLCAWSRTGVAYNYGYTFGSGTRLTVV.

The rearrangement joins TRBV18 to TRBJ2-1, with no clear D. The germline V gene encodes CDR1 KGHSH and CDR2 LQKENI. V was pared by 6 bases and J by 5 bases, with 11 bases between. The CDR3 consists of 13 residues. DNA for the CDR3: TGTGCCAGCTCGATCAGTATTAACAATGAGCAGTTCTTC. Residues: CASSISINNEQFF.

CDR3 bases: TGTGCCAGCAGCCCGTGGACAGGTCTCTACGAGCAGTACTTC. It codes for CASSPWTGLYEQYF. The rearrangement links TRBV5-6 to TRBJ2-7; 7 bases line up with TRBD1. Germline loops: CDR1 SGHDT, CDR2 YYEEEE. V was clipped by 4 bases and J by 3 bases; unmatched bases: 7. The CDR3 contains 14 residues.

This chain connects TRBV7-8 to TRBJ1-5, with 7 bases identical to TRBD1. Germline V gene data show CDR1 as SGHVS and CDR2 as FQNEAQ. Trimming took 6 bases from V and 4 from J; bases not matched to a gene: 9. The CDR3 covers 15 residues. CDR3 loop: CASSKLQGQNQPQHF. The CDR3 nucleotides are TGTGCCAGCAGTAAACTACAGGGGCAGAATCAGCCCCAGCATTTT.

V and J are TRBV28 and TRBJ2-1; no firm D call. Trimming removed 2 bases from V and 15 bases from J, with 14 bases in between. The CDR3 consists of 12 residues. CDR1 and CDR2 (germline): MDHEN, SYDVKM. The CDR3 DNA is TGTGCCAGCAGTTTAGCTAGTCGTTTCCGGTTCTTC. This encodes CASSLASRFRFF.

The chain recombines TRBV9 with TRBJ1-6, with D uncertain. The CDR3 length is 17 residues. V was pared by 0 bases and J by 0 bases, with 10 bases between. Germline CDR1 and CDR2: SGDLS and YYNGEE. This chain's CDR3 is CASSVGSESSYNSPLHF. The CDR3 coding sequence is TGTGCCAGCAGCGTAGGATCCGAGAGCTCCTATAATTCACCCCTCCACTTT.

This CDR3 is CATSDLWSDEQYF. CDR3 in DNA: TGTGCCACCAGTGATTTGTGGTCGGACGAGCAGTACTTC. The V call is TRBV24-1, the J call TRBJ2-7; D ambiguous. Germline V gene lookup returns CDR1 KGHDR and CDR2 SFDVKD. V lost 0 bases and J lost 5, with 7 bases in between. The CDR3 covers 13 residues.

This chain's CDR3 is CASSYSASQTGNTIYF. The DNA of the CDR3 is TGTGCCAGCAGTTACTCCGCCTCACAAACTGGAAACACCATATATTTT. The chain joins TRBV6-5 to TRBJ1-3, with unresolved D. The CDR3 contains 16 residues. From germline, CDR1 is MNHEY and CDR2 SVGAGI. Trimming shortened V by 0 bases and J by 2 bases, and 11 bases separated the two germline ends.

This rearrangement joins TRBV7-3 to TRBJ2-7; tentative D call: TRBD1 (7 bases). Germline V gene data show CDR1 as SGHTA and CDR2 as FQGTGA. Trimming left V 1 base short and J 4 bases short, with 14 bases between. This CDR3 region has 15 residues. CDR3 protein: CASSLIGGGRYEQYF. The CDR3 nucleotides read TGTGCCAGCAGCTTAATTGGAGGGGGCAGATACGAGCAGTACTTC.

The chain is built from TRBV4-1 and TRBJ2-1; the match to TRBD2 covers 12 bases. This CDR3 has 18 residues. V lost 1 base to trimming and J lost 8 bases; unmatched junction nucleotides: 12. From germline, CDR1 is MGHRA and CDR2 YSYEKL. CDR3 nucleotide sequence: TGCGCCAGCAGCCAAGCCACACTAGCGGGAGGCCACGGGGATGAGCAGTTCTTC. It encodes CASSQATLAGGHGDEQFF.